A single sample is the source of the 26 T cell receptor beta chains below, sequenced in a study of a mutant IDH1 vaccine in newly diagnosed glioma. Time point given: week 5, during vaccination. Vaccinated patients received 300 ug of mutant IDH1 20-mer peptide per dose, with topical imiquimod. These receptors' antigens are unknown. Libraries were prepared by immunoSEQ multiplex PCR; TCRdb keeps only in-frame clonotypes and omits some of them. The data show over 30,000 clones, 50% to 60% seen once. Sequencing was performed on PBMCs, taken from a glioma patient whose treatment included an IDH1 peptide vaccine. These receptor sequences come from a woman aged 18-29 years with glioma.

The J gene is TRBJ1-1, the V gene TRBV7-6, with 7 bases matching TRBD1. V gave up 1 base and J gave up 4 bases; unmatched junction bases: 3. The V gene's germline CDR1 is SGHVS and CDR2 FNYEAQ. This CDR3 is 14 amino acids long. CDR3 sequence: CASSLEAGGTEAFF. In DNA, the CDR3 is TGTGCCAGCAGCTTAGAGGCAGGGGGCACTGAAGCTTTCTTT.

The chain combines TRBV5-4 with TRBJ1-1; TRBD1 might be the D (5 bases). The CDR3 consists of 13 residues. The ends were cut back, 4 bases at V and 1 base at J, with 8 bases in the middle. CDR1 SGHNT and CDR2 YYREEE come from the germline V gene (reference sequence). This chain's CDR3 is CASSLTGNTEAFF. CDR3 bases: TGTGCCAGCAGCCTTACAGGGAACACTGAAGCTTTCTTT.

This clone has just a few counts. The V call is TRBV6-1, the J call TRBJ1-2, with a weak D call TRBD1 (6 bases). Looked up from germline, CDR1 is MNHNS and CDR2 is SASEGT. The CDR3 spans 15 residues. V dropped 2 bases and J dropped 0 bases, with 10 bases sitting between them. CDR3 sequence: CASSEMDRANYGYTF. CDR3 in DNA: TGTGCCAGCAGTGAAATGGACAGAGCTAACTATGGCTACACCTTC.

This clone came up a few times. This chain joins TRBV6-5 and TRBJ1-1; D remains unclear. With 7 bases removed from V and 4 bases from J, the gap between germline ends came to 16 bases. In germline, CDR1 is MNHEY, CDR2 SVGAGI. The CDR3 is made up of 14 amino acids. This CDR3 is CASTALRPGTEAFF. CDR3 coding DNA: TGTGCCAGCACCGCACTACGTCCGGGCACTGAAGCTTTCTTT.

This clone was detected a few times. The chain couples TRBV12-5 to TRBJ2-1, with D maybe TRBD2 (5 bases). This CDR3 is 12 amino acids long. The ends were cut back, 7 bases at V and 10 bases at J, with 14 bases in the middle. Germline loops: CDR1 LGHNT, CDR2 FRNRAP. The CDR3 spells CASATGNQEQFF. In nucleotides, the CDR3 is TGTGCTAGTGCTACCGGGAATCAGGAGCAGTTCTTC.

This sequence joins TRBV15 and TRBJ2-7; no firm D call. Germline V gene data show CDR1 as LNHNV and CDR2 as YYDKDF (reference sequence). V was clipped by 8 bases and J by 5 bases, with 10 bases between them. The CDR3 has 11 amino acids. CDR3 sequence (DNA): TGTGCCACCGCGTGGCAGAACGAGCAGTACTTC. Translation gives CATAWQNEQYF.

The chain joins TRBV4-1 to TRBJ1-4; D may be TRBD1 (6 bases). Germline V gene lookup returns CDR1 MGHRA and CDR2 YSYEKL. V was trimmed by 4 bases and J by 8 bases, leaving 20 bases between them. The CDR3 is 16 residues long. The CDR3 nucleotides read TGCGCCAGCAGCCGACAACCGGGACAAGAAGGCGAAAAACTGTTTTTT. Residues: CASSRQPGQEGEKLFF.

This chain connects TRBV7-6 to TRBJ2-6, with TRBD1 as a possible D gene (6 bases). The CDR3 runs to 15 residues. V lost 4 bases, J lost 1 base, and 8 bases lay in between. Germline loops: CDR1 SGHVS, CDR2 FNYEAQ. The CDR3 here is CASSSRGSGANVLTF. The CDR3 coding sequence is TGTGCCAGCAGCTCCAGGGGTTCTGGGGCCAACGTCCTGACTTTC.

V gene TRBV10-3 combines with J gene TRBJ1-5; 10 bases fit TRBD1. CDR1 and CDR2 from the germline V gene are ENHRY and SYGVKD. J lost 7 bases, V lost 4 bases, and 4 bases had no gene match. CDR3 length equals 14 residues. CDR3 nucleotides: TGTGCCATCAGTGCCGGGACAGGGGAACAGCCCCAGCATTTT. Protein sequence: CAISAGTGEQPQHF.

This clone was seen more than once but under ten times. The gene calls are TRBV6-5 and TRBJ2-7; 12 bases map to TRBD1. With V trimmed by 2 bases and J by 11 bases, 7 bases remained unmatched. Germline V CDR1 and CDR2: MNHEY, SVGAGI. The CDR3 runs to 14 residues. The CDR3 DNA sequence: TGTGCCAGCAGTTACGGGACAGGGGGCGGTGGGGAGTACTTC. Its translation: CASSYGTGGGGEYF.

V is TRBV19 and J is TRBJ2-7; no firm D call. Trimming took 5 bases from V and 2 from J, leaving 16 bases between them. CDR3 length: 15 residues. Germline CDR1 and CDR2: LNHDA and SQIVND (reference sequence). Here the CDR3 reads CASSPKWTATYEQYF. The CDR3 bases are TGTGCCAGTAGTCCCAAGTGGACCGCTACCTACGAGCAGTACTTC.

This clone was recorded a few times. This chain links TRBV28 with TRBJ1-2; 7 bases are shared with TRBD1. The CDR3 runs to 13 residues. With V trimmed by 5 bases and J by 2 bases, 2 bases remained unmatched. The germline V gene encodes CDR1 MDHEN and CDR2 SYDVKM. The CDR3 nucleotides read TGTGCCAGCAGTGCGACAGGGAACTATGGCTACACCTTC. As protein: CASSATGNYGYTF.

The rearrangement links TRBV5-1 to TRBJ2-7; 7 bases match TRBD1. The CDR3 runs 13 residues. Trimming took 5 bases from V and 1 from J; bases not matched to a gene: 3. Germline loops: CDR1 SGHRS, CDR2 YFSETQ. The DNA for the CDR3 is TGCGCCAGCAGTCCGACAGGGTCCTACGAGCAGTACTTC. Protein: CASSPTGSYEQYF.

The chain employs TRBV5-1 and TRBJ1-2; TRBD1 might be the D (6 bases). Germline V gene data show CDR1 as SGHRS and CDR2 as YFSETQ. V dropped 0 bases and J dropped 1 base, with 10 bases sitting between them. The CDR3 is 15 residues long. The CDR3 DNA reads as TGCGCCAGCAGCTTGGACAGGGAGCTTAACTATGGCTACACCTTC. Translation gives CASSLDRELNYGYTF.

This clone was seen only a few times. This sequence joins TRBV30 and TRBJ1-1, with no clear D. The CDR3 is 14 amino acids. The germline V gene has CDR1 GTSNPN and CDR2 SVGIG (reference sequence). The ends were cut back, 0 bases at V and 0 bases at J, with 8 bases in the middle. The CDR3 here is CAWSVQRMNTEAFF. As DNA, the CDR3 is TGTGCCTGGAGTGTACAACGGATGAACACTGAAGCTTTCTTT.

This clone was found a few times. V is TRBV7-8 and J is TRBJ2-1, with 11 bases aligning to TRBD2. This CDR3 has 17 residues. Germline V gives CDR1 SGHVS, CDR2 FQNEAQ. V shed 6 bases, J shed 7 bases, and the junction held 14 bases outside the gene matches. CDR3 bases: TGTGCCAGCAGGGAGACTAGCGGGACTCTAAGGGGGAATGAGCAGTTCTTC. This sequence encodes CASRETSGTLRGNEQFF.

The chain uses TRBV6-5 and TRBJ2-7; the match to TRBD2 covers 9 bases. From germline, CDR1 is MNHEY and CDR2 SVGAGI. The junction had 6 bases not matched to a gene; V was cut back by 6 bases and J by 0 bases. The CDR3 spans 15 residues. CDR3 sequence (DNA): TGTGCCAGCAGGGGACTAGCCCACAGCTCCTACGAGCAGTACTTC. It codes for CASRGLAHSSYEQYF.

Note on this clone: The sample contains more than one DNA sequence encoding this CDR3. The V gene is TRBV7-2, the J gene TRBJ2-2, with D hard to call. The CDR3 has 12 amino acids. The V gene lost 1 base and the J gene lost 5 bases, with 2 bases spanning the gap. The germline V gene encodes CDR1 SGHTA and CDR2 FQGNSA. CDR3 in amino acids: CASSLDTGELFF. In DNA form, the CDR3 reads TGTGCCAGCAGCTTAGATACCGGGGAGCTGTTTTTT.

The rearrangement joins TRBV11-2 to TRBJ2-3, with TRBD2 identical over 10 bases. Germline CDR1 reads SGHAT; CDR2 reads FQNNGV. V gave up 5 bases and J gave up 4 bases; unmatched junction bases: 9. This CDR3 has 16 amino acids. The DNA for the CDR3 is TGTGCCAGCAGCCTGGTGACTAGCGGGTATCCAGATACGCAGTATTTT. Translation: CASSLVTSGYPDTQYF.

The chain is built from TRBV30 and TRBJ2-5, with 8 nucleotides matching TRBD1. The J call may be wrong; the DNA end is better matched by TRBJ2-7. In germline, CDR1 is GTSNPN, CDR2 SVGIG (reference sequence). This CDR3 comprises 14 residues. CDR3 protein: CAWGMTGATYEQYF. As DNA, the CDR3 is TGTGCCTGGGGCATGACAGGGGCGACTTACGAGCAGTACTTC.

The CDR3 region has the DNA TGTGCCAGCAGGGACTGGGACAGCTATGGCTACACCTTC. Its translation: CASRDWDSYGYTF. V gene TRBV2 combines with J gene TRBJ1-2; 7 bases are a match to TRBD1. Germline CDR1 and CDR2: SNHLY and FYNNEI. The CDR3 sequence is 13 residues long. V was clipped by 6 bases and J by 4 bases; unmatched bases: 5.

This clone appeared a few times. The genes are TRBV5-4 and TRBJ2-7; 10 bases are shared with TRBD2. Germline assignment: CDR1 SGHNT and CDR2 YYREEE (reference sequence). The CDR3 is 14 amino acids. V shed 4 bases and J 2 bases; nucleotides not matched to a gene: 3. Here the CDR3 reads CASSQSGGAYEQYF. The CDR3 DNA reads as TGTGCCAGCAGCCAGAGCGGGGGGGCCTACGAGCAGTACTTC.

A few counts support this clone. The chain joins TRBV6-1 to TRBJ2-2, with 7 bases fitting TRBD1. Germline V gives CDR1 MNHNS, CDR2 SASEGT. V lost 5 bases to trimming and J lost 0 bases; unmatched junction nucleotides: 3. This CDR3 is 15 amino acids long. CDR3 loop: CASSRTGTNTGELFF. CDR3 nucleotides: TGTGCCAGCAGTCGGACAGGAACGAACACCGGGGAGCTGTTTTTT.

This chain uses TRBV27 with TRBJ1-4; no clear D. The CDR3 has 11 residues. The germline V gene has CDR1 MNHEY and CDR2 SMNVEV (reference sequence). V was clipped by 3 bases and J by 10 bases, with 6 bases between them. CDR3 sequence: CASSFAGKLFF. The CDR3 nucleotides are TGTGCCAGCAGTTTCGCAGGAAAACTGTTTTTT.

The genes are TRBV27 and TRBJ2-3; D might be TRBD2 (5 bases). The CDR3 extends over 14 amino acids. The germline V gene has CDR1 MNHEY and CDR2 SMNVEV (reference sequence). The V end lost 10 bases, the J end lost 0 bases, and 14 bases lay between the germline ends. DNA for the CDR3: TGTGCCACCCGCCGGGGAACTAGCACAGATACGCAGTATTTT. The encoded protein is CATRRGTSTDTQYF.

This chain links TRBV6-5 with TRBJ2-6; TRBD2 might be the D (5 bases). V was clipped by 10 bases and J by 0 bases, with 10 bases between them. Per germline, CDR1 MNHEY and CDR2 SVGAGI. This CDR3 has 14 residues. The CDR3 DNA sequence: TGTGCCACGCGCGGGTCCTCTGGGGCCAACGTCCTGACTTTC. Translating it yields CATRGSSGANVLTF.